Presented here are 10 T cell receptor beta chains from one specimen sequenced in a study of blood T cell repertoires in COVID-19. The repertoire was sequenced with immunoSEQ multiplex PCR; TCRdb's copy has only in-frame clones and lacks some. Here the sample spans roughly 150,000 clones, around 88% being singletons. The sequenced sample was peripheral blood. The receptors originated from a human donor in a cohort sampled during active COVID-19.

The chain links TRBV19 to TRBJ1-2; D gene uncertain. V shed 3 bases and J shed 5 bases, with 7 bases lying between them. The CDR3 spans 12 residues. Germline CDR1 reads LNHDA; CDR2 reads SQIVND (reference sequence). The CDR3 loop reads CASSMRGYGYTF. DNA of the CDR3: TGTGCCAGTAGTATGCGCGGGTATGGCTACACCTTC.

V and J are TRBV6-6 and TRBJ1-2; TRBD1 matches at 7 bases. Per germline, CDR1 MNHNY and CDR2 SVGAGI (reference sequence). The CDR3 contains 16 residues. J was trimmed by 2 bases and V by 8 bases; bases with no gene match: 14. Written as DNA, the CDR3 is TGTGCCAGCTCTCCGGGACAGAAGTTAGTGAACTATGGCTACACCTTC. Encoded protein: CASSPGQKLVNYGYTF.

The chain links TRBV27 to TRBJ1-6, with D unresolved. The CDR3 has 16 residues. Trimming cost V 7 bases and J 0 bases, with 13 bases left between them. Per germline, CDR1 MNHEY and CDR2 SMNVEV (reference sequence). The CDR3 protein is CASKSPLSSYNSPLHF. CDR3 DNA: TGTGCCAGCAAATCCCCTCTGAGCTCCTATAATTCACCCCTCCACTTT.

The CDR3 sequence is CASSQESPHSPQYF. The CDR3 nucleotides read TGTGCCAGCAGCCAGGAGAGCCCCCACTCCCCGCAGTACTTC. This sequence joins TRBV3-1 (or the pseudogene TRBV3-2) and TRBJ2-7; D is unresolved. Trimming took off 3 bases at V and 9 bases at J, with 18 bases between the two ends. Germline V gives CDR1 LGHDT, CDR2 YNNKEL (reference sequence). CDR3 size: 14 residues.

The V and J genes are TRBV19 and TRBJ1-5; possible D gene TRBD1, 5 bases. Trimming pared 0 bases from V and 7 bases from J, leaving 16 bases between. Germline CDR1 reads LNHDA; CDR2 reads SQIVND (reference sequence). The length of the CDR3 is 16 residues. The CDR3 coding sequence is TGTGCCAGTAGTATAGATCAAGGGCAGGGTGAGCAGCCCCAGCATTTT. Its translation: CASSIDQGQGEQPQHF. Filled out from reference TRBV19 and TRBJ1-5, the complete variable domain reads DGGITQSPKYLFRKEGQNVTLSCEQNLNHDAMYWYRQDPGQGLRLIYYSQIVNDFQKGDIAEGYSVSREKKESFPLTVTSAQKNPTAFYLCASSIDQGQGEQPQHFGDGTRLSIL.

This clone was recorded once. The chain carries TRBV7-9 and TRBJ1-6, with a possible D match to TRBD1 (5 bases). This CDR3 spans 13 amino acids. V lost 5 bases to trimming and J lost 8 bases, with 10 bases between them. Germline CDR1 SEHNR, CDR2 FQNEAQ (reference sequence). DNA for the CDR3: TGTGCCAGCAGCCGGGGGTCCCATTCACCCCTCCACTTT. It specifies CASSRGSHSPLHF.

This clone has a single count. The CDR3 nucleotides read TGTGCCAGCTCCCTCGGAGGTCCAGAGACCCAGTACTTC. Encoded protein: CASSLGGPETQYF. The genes are TRBV18 and TRBJ2-5; the D gene is possibly TRBD2 (5 bases). The CDR3 has 13 residues. V lost 6 bases and J lost 4, with 12 bases in between. Germline-derived CDR1 and CDR2 are KGHSH and LQKENI.

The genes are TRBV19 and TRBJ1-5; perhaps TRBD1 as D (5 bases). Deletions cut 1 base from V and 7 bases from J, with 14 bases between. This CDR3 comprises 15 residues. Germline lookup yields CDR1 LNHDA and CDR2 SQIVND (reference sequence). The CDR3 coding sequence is TGTGCCAGTAGTATAGGCGGGGGGGGATACCAGCCCCAGCATTTT. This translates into CASSIGGGGYQPQHF. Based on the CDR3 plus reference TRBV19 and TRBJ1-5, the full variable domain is DGGITQSPKYLFRKEGQNVTLSCEQNLNHDAMYWYRQDPGQGLRLIYYSQIVNDFQKGDIAEGYSVSREKKESFPLTVTSAQKNPTAFYLCASSIGGGGYQPQHFGDGTRLSIL.

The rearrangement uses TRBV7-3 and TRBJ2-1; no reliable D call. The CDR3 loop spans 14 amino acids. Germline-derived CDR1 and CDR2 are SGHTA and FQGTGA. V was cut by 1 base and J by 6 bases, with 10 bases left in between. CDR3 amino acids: CASSLSERVNEQFF. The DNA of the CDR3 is TGTGCCAGCAGCTTAAGTGAGCGCGTCAATGAGCAGTTCTTC.

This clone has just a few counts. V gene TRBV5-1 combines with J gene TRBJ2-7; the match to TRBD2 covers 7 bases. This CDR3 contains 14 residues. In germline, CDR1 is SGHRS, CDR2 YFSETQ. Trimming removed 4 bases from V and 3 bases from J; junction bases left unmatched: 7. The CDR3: CASSRTSSDYEQYF. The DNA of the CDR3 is TGCGCCAGCAGCAGGACTAGTTCCGACTACGAGCAGTACTTC.